This T cell receptor (beta chain) was sequenced during a study of blood T cell repertoires in COVID-19. Study details: Acute and convalescent COVID-19 specimens originated in the United States, Italy and Spain. PBMCs, B-cell-depleted T cells, or T cells were the source of the cDNA or gDNA that made up the material.

Authors' methods: Amplification of reference gene primers provided the estimated nucleated cell counts. Profiling relied on immunoSEQ multiplex PCR, and the TCRdb table lists in-frame clones only, not all of them. The DNA gave D and trimming, while V, J and clone size come from that table. This table has 150,000 to 180,000 clones, around 82% appearing once. While infection was still active, Seattle patients were enrolled and then followed longitudinally. The sequencing sample was made of peripheral blood. This clonotype was sampled from a man in his sixties with COVID-19, enrolled during active disease.

The CDR3 reads CASSLGTGVVNTEAFF. DNA of the CDR3: TGTGCCAGCAGCTTGGGGACAGGGGTGGTAAACACTGAAGCTTTCTTT. The chain employs TRBV5-4 and TRBJ1-1, with 9 bases lining up with TRBD1. The germline V gene encodes CDR1 SGHNT and CDR2 YYREEE (reference sequence). V lost 0 bases and J lost 2; bases outside the gene matches: 5. The CDR3 loop spans 16 amino acids.